This TCR beta chain was found in a study of spatial heterogeneity in lung cancer. TCRdb itself ran the 5' RACE reads through MiXCR, one entry per CDR3 protein. The table has some 44,000 distinct CDR3 sequences, approximately 15% seen once. V lost 1 base, J lost 7 bases, and 3 bases stayed unmatched. The CDR3 consists of 14 residues. The germline V gene encodes CDR1 MNHEY and CDR2 SMNVEV (reference sequence). Time point in this sample: sample taken at primary tumor resection. The authors sequenced whole RNA from tumor, nontumor lung or frozen PBMC without sorting. This clonotype was counted many times. Sequences were derived from PBMCs, sampled at surgery. The chain uses TRBV27 and TRBJ1-1; 10 positions match TRBD1. The receptor comes from a male donor with early-stage non-small cell lung cancer. The CDR3 sequence: CASSLLGTGVEAFF. The DNA for the CDR3 is TGTGCCAGCAGTTTATTGGGGACAGGGGTTGAAGCTTTCTTT.